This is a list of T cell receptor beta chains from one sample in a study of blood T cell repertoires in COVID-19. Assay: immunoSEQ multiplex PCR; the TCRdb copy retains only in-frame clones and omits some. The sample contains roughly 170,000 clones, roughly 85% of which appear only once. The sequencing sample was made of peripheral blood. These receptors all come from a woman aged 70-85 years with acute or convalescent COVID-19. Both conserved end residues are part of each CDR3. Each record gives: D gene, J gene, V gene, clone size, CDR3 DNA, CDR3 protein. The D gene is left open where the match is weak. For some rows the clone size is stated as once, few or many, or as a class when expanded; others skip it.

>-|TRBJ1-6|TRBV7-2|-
TGTGCCAGCAGCTTAGGGGGCCTTAATTCACCCCTCCACTTT
CASSLGGLNSPLHF
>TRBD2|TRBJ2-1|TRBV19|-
TGTGCCAGTAGTGCCCGACTAGCGGGAGAGCTGTTCTTC
CASSARLAGELFF
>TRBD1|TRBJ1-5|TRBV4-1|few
TGCGCCAGCAGCCAACCAACCGCCAGGGGGCTTGGTCAGCCCCAGCATTTT
CASSQPTARGLGQPQHF
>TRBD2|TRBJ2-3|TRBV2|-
TGTGCCAGCAGTCCCAGACTAGCGGGACCCACAGATACGCAGTATTTT
CASSPRLAGPTDTQYF
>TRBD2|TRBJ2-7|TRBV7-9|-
TGTGCCAGCAGCATCGGACTAGCGGGATTCTACGAGCAGTACTTC
CASSIGLAGFYEQYF
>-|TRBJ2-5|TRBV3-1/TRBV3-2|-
TGTGCCAGCAGTTACGGAGACGGGGAAGAGACCCAGTACTTC
CASSYGDGEETQYF
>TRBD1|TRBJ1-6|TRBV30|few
TGTGCCTGGAGGGGACAGGGTTCTAGGAATTCACCCCTCCACTTT
CAWRGQGSRNSPLHF
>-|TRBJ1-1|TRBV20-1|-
TGCAGTGCTAGCTCGGGCACTGAAGCTTTCTTT
CSASSGTEAFF
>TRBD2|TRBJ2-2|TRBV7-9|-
TGTGCCAGCAGCTTATGGCGGGAGCGGCTTAGTACGAACACCGGGGAGCTGTTTTTT
CASSLWRERLSTNTGELFF
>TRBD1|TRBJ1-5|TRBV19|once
TGTGCCAGTAGTACAGGGGGTGGGGGTAATCAGCCCCAGCATTTT
CASSTGGGGNQPQHF
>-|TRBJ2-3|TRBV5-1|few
TGCGCCAGCAGCTTGGCCCAGCGGATCACAGATACGCAGTATTTT
CASSLAQRITDTQYF